The sequence of this T cell receptor (beta chain) was determined in a study of blood T cell repertoires in COVID-19. Overall study: COVID-19 samples from acute and convalescent phases originated in the United States, Italy and Spain. T cells, B-cell-depleted T cells, or PBMCs supplied cDNA or gDNA.

Germline V gives CDR1 MDHEN, CDR2 SYDVKM. The J segment lost 2 bases and the V segment lost 5 bases, leaving 11 bases of the junction unmatched. This CDR3 comprises 16 residues. Clones were sequenced by immunoSEQ multiplex PCR, and TCRdb holds only the in-frame ones, with some missing. In the table there are roughly 91,000 clones, under 85% of which are singletons. The chain has TRBV28 and TRBJ1-2; 7 bases align to TRBD1. The sample taken for sequencing was peripheral blood. This TCR derives from a man between 65 and 85 years old with acute or convalescent COVID-19. The CDR3 sequence: CASSTVEGATNYGYTF. Written as DNA, the CDR3 is TGTGCCAGCAGTACCGTTGAGGGGGCAACAAACTATGGCTACACCTTC.